Below, one TCR beta chain is given with its context. Its antigen is unknown. The germline V gene encodes CDR1 MNHEY and CDR2 SVGEGT. The CDR3 totals 11 residues. Trimming left V 6 bases short and J 4 bases short, with 5 bases between. These data come from a study of identical twins. Whole-study findings and limits: Excess sharing between twins was weaker in beta out-of-frame sequences. Potential partial confounding of zero-insertion analyses by invariant MAIT and iNKT cells was noted.

MiXCR, applied by TCRdb to the 5' RACE reads, yields one record per CDR3 protein. The data show more than 250,000 distinct CDR3 sequences, about 8% seen once. The same data also went into a second study, on yellow fever vaccine responses in identical twins. In that study: Vaccine T cell responses of twins reportedly seemed partly convergent and partly personalized.

The sequenced sample was memory (CD45RO+) T cells sorted from blood. This sequence was found in a woman aged 18-29 years in good health. The rearrangement uses TRBV6-2 or TRBV6-3 and TRBJ2-3; no clear D. The CDR3 is CASRRSDTQYF. In DNA, the CDR3 is TGTGCCAGCAGAAGGTCAGATACGCAGTATTTT.